These 28 T cell receptor beta chains share one sample of origin, sequenced in a study of T-cell memory formation after mild COVID-19. TCRdb re-called the 5' RACE reads through MiXCR, storing one row per CDR3 protein. The data show roughly 130,000 distinct CDR3 sequences, 16% seen once. Sequencing was carried out using PBMCs or a T cell subset sorted from them (not recorded which). Receptors were obtained from an adult woman who had mild COVID-19 (a few samples of this study predate the infection). Cell type and time point are not known.

This clonotype was counted many times. V and J are TRBV5-1 and TRBJ2-1; tentatively, D is TRBD1 (5 bases). Per germline, CDR1 SGHRS and CDR2 YFSETQ. The V and J ends lost 5 bases and 4 bases respectively, with 10 bases between them. The CDR3 sequence is 13 residues long. The CDR3 reads CASRRGQYNEQFF. As DNA, the CDR3 is TGCGCCAGCAGAAGGGGTCAGTACAATGAGCAGTTCTTC.

This clonotype was counted between two and nine times. This chain links TRBV20-1 with TRBJ2-5, with D maybe TRBD2 (5 bases). The CDR3 length is 12 residues. Germline CDR1 DFQATT, CDR2 SNEGSKA (reference sequence). Trimming cost V 3 bases and J 4 bases, with 9 bases left between them. Here the CDR3 reads CSASGGRETQYF. CDR3 DNA: TGCAGTGCTAGTGGTGGGAGAGAGACCCAGTACTTC.

The chain couples TRBV5-4 to TRBJ2-3; D is tentatively TRBD1 or TRBD2 (5 bases each). Germline V lookup: CDR1 SGHNT, CDR2 YYREEE (reference sequence). This CDR3 has 16 amino acids. The germline V and J ends were trimmed by 0 bases and 2 bases, with 13 bases remaining between them. The CDR3 nucleotides are TGTGCCAGCAGCTTGGCTGGGGGAACCGACACAGATACGCAGTATTTT. Protein sequence: CASSLAGGTDTDTQYF.

The table lists this clonotype with a few counts. V is TRBV2 and J is TRBJ2-2; 11 bases are a match to TRBD2. With V trimmed by 6 bases and J by 1 base, 1 base remained unmatched. The CDR3 has 15 residues. Germline CDR1 reads SNHLY; CDR2 reads FYNNEI. CDR3 loop: CASRGLAGNTGELFF. The CDR3 coding sequence is TGTGCCAGCAGAGGACTAGCGGGGAACACCGGGGAGCTGTTTTTT.

The chain links TRBV7-9 to TRBJ2-5; no clear D. The germline V and J ends were trimmed by 5 bases and 2 bases, with 12 bases remaining between them. The CDR3 runs to 14 residues. CDR1 is SEHNR and CDR2 is FQNEAQ in the germline V gene (reference sequence). This CDR3 is CASSLLGPQETQYF. The CDR3 DNA follows: TGTGCCAGCAGCCTTCTAGGACCGCAAGAGACCCAGTACTTC. Drawing the rest from reference TRBV7-9 and TRBJ2-5, the complete variable domain is DTGVSQNPRHKITKRGQNVTFRCDPISEHNRLYWYRQTLGQGPEFLTYFQNEAQLEKSRLLSDRFSAERPKGSFSTLEIQRTEQGDSAMYLCASSLLGPQETQYFGPGTRLLVL.

The chain recombines TRBV6-5 with TRBJ2-7; 7 nucleotides agree with TRBD1. V lost 0 bases to trimming and J lost 3 bases; unmatched junction nucleotides: 5. CDR1 MNHEY and CDR2 SVGAGI come from the germline V gene. The CDR3 runs to 15 residues. The CDR3 DNA reads as TGTGCCAGCAGTTACTCTTCGGGACAGCTCTACGAGCAGTACTTC. It is translated as CASSYSSGQLYEQYF.

This clonotype has only a few counts. The V gene is TRBV18, the J gene TRBJ2-5; possible D gene TRBD2, 5 bases. The ends were cut back, 3 bases at V and 5 bases at J, with 13 bases in the middle. Per the germline V gene, CDR1 is KGHSH and CDR2 is LQKENI. The CDR3 is 14 residues long. Here the CDR3 DNA reads TGTGCCAGCTCACCTCGAGGAGGTTCGGAGACCCAGTACTTC. Translating gives CASSPRGGSETQYF.

CDR3 DNA: TGTGCCATCAGTCGGACAGGACAAGGCACAGGGGAGCTGTTTTTT. Its translation is CAISRTGQGTGELFF. The rearrangement uses TRBV10-3 and TRBJ2-2, with TRBD1 matching 7 bases. V shed 5 bases, J shed 8 bases, and the junction held 11 bases outside the gene matches. The CDR3 length is 15 residues. CDR1 is ENHRY, CDR2 SYGVKD, per germline.

This clonotype was recorded a few times. The rearrangement links TRBV5-1 to TRBJ2-7; TRBD2 is a possible D gene (5 bases). Germline V gene data show CDR1 as SGHRS and CDR2 as YFSETQ. Trimming cost V 4 bases and J 3 bases, with 11 bases left between them. The CDR3 covers 13 residues. In DNA form, the CDR3 reads TGCGCCAGCAGCCGGGGTCAGGACTACGAGCAGTACTTC. It translates to CASSRGQDYEQYF.

The chain recombines TRBV15 with TRBJ1-2; D is unclear. Trimming left V 0 bases short and J 4 bases short, with 6 bases between. The CDR3 runs to 13 residues. CDR1 LNHNV and CDR2 YYDKDF come from the germline V gene (reference sequence). This CDR3 is CATSRDPIYGYTF. In nucleotides, the CDR3 is TGTGCCACCAGCAGAGATCCTATCTATGGCTACACCTTC.

The table lists this clonotype with a few counts. This sequence joins TRBV19 and TRBJ1-1; possibly TRBD1 for D (5 bases). V was cut by 1 base and J by 6 bases, with 6 bases left in between. This CDR3 is 12 amino acids long. The germline V gene has CDR1 LNHDA and CDR2 SQIVND (reference sequence). CDR3 protein: CASSIGGAEAFF. The CDR3 region has the DNA TGTGCCAGTAGTATAGGGGGCGCTGAAGCTTTCTTT.

This sequence joins TRBV18 and TRBJ1-1, with no clear D. This CDR3 region has 13 residues. V shed 4 bases and J shed 1 base, with 7 bases lying between them. Germline V gives CDR1 KGHSH, CDR2 LQKENI. In nucleotides, the CDR3 is TGTGCCAGCTCACAGATGGGGAACACTGAAGCTTTCTTT. Its translation: CASSQMGNTEAFF.

This clonotype was observed a few times. The genes are TRBV13 and TRBJ2-5; D is unclear. The length of the CDR3 is 17 residues. V lost 5 bases and J lost 3, with 22 bases in between. Germline V CDR1 and CDR2: PRHDT, FYEKMQ (reference sequence). The CDR3 nucleotides read TGTGCCAGCAGCGTTAAGGGCGACCTAAAGACAAAAGAGACCCAGTACTTC. Protein product: CASSVKGDLKTKETQYF.

This clonotype occurred a few times. This rearrangement joins TRBV6-5 to TRBJ2-5; D uncertain. This CDR3 spans 14 amino acids. Germline V lookup: CDR1 MNHEY, CDR2 SVGAGI. Trimming stripped 2 bases from V and 3 bases from J, with 10 bases between. CDR3 bases: TGTGCCAGCAGTTACCGGTTATCGAAAGAGACCCAGTACTTC. This sequence encodes CASSYRLSKETQYF.

The genes are TRBV24-1 and TRBJ2-3; D may be TRBD2 (6 bases). The CDR3 length is 15 residues. The ends were cut back, 4 bases at V and 4 bases at J, with 14 bases in the middle. CDR1 is KGHDR and CDR2 is SFDVKD in the germline V gene. The CDR3 DNA is TGTGCCACCAGTGACACGGGAGTGTCTTCAGATACGCAGTATTTT. This encodes CATSDTGVSSDTQYF.

This sequence joins TRBV6-2 or TRBV6-3 and TRBJ2-7; D is possibly TRBD1 (5 bases). CDR1 and CDR2 (germline): MNHEY, SVGEGT. This CDR3 comprises 15 residues. V was clipped by 2 bases and J by 0 bases, with 11 bases between them. CDR3: CASSYGNRLSYEQYF. In nucleotides, the CDR3 is TGTGCCAGCAGTTACGGGAACAGGCTCTCCTACGAGCAGTACTTC.

This clonotype has a handful of counts. At one end the junction does not follow the germline gene, possibly because of a read error. The chain is built from TRBV12-3 or TRBV12-4 and TRBJ2-1; D is unresolved. The CDR3 runs to 11 residues. The CDR3 coding sequence is TGTGCCAGCCGTTTGGCCAATGAGCAGTTCTTC. Translating gives CASRLANEQFF.

The chain has TRBV7-6 and TRBJ2-7; D is tentatively TRBD1 or TRBD2 (5 bases each). The CDR3 spans 14 residues. V was shortened by 5 bases and J by 2 bases, with 13 bases between the two germline ends. The germline CDR1 and CDR2 sequences are SGHVS and FNYEAQ. Here the CDR3 DNA reads TGTGCCAGCAGCCCCCGGGACGGAGCCTACGAGCAGTACTTC. It codes for CASSPRDGAYEQYF.

This clonotype was counted between two and nine times. The CDR3 is CATGQSNQPQHF. The DNA of the CDR3 is TGTGCCACCGGACAGAGCAATCAGCCCCAGCATTTT. V gene TRBV27 combines with J gene TRBJ1-5; the D gene is possibly TRBD1 (6 bases). Germline CDR1 MNHEY, CDR2 SMNVEV (reference sequence). This CDR3 has 12 residues. V was cut by 10 bases and J by 1 base, with 8 bases left in between.

This clonotype was seen more than once but under ten times. The chain uses TRBV4-3 and TRBJ1-6, with 7 bases identical to TRBD1. J lost 0 bases, V lost 4 bases, and 6 bases had no gene match. Germline loops: CDR1 LGHNA, CDR2 YSLEER. There are 17 residues in the CDR3. The CDR3 nucleotides read TGCGCCAGCAGCCCCAGGGGGGATAGCTCCTATAATTCACCCCTCCACTTT. Its protein product is CASSPRGDSSYNSPLHF.

The chain uses TRBV7-9 and TRBJ2-5; the D is unclear. The V and J ends lost 4 bases and 0 bases respectively, with 6 bases between them. CDR1 is SEHNR, CDR2 FQNEAQ, per germline (reference sequence). This CDR3 comprises 13 residues. The CDR3 here is CASSSRDQETQYF. Here the CDR3 DNA reads TGTGCCAGCAGCTCAAGGGACCAAGAGACCCAGTACTTC.

The chain joins TRBV6-4 to TRBJ2-1; possibly TRBD1 for D (5 bases). Trimming shortened V by 4 bases and J by 0 bases, and 13 bases separated the two germline ends. Germline CDR1 and CDR2: MRHNA and SNTAGT. The CDR3 extends over 16 amino acids. The CDR3 is CASSAQVMGSYNEQFF. For the CDR3, the DNA is TGTGCCAGCAGTGCACAGGTTATGGGCTCCTACAATGAGCAGTTCTTC.

This clonotype has a count of ten or more. V is TRBV5-1 and J is TRBJ2-7; possible D gene TRBD1, 6 bases. CDR3 length: 15 amino acids. V lost 4 bases and J 1 base, leaving 15 bases between the germline ends. The germline V gene encodes CDR1 SGHRS and CDR2 YFSETQ. CDR3 nucleotide sequence: TGCGCCAGCAGCCTAGGACAGAGACTTTCCTACGAGCAGTACTTC. It codes for CASSLGQRLSYEQYF.

The V and J genes are TRBV7-9 and TRBJ2-3, with a tentative D call TRBD2 (6 bases). Trimming took 2 bases from V and 3 from J, leaving 12 bases between them. This CDR3 region has 15 residues. Germline V gene lookup returns CDR1 SEHNR and CDR2 FQNEAQ (reference sequence). CDR3 nucleotide sequence: TGTGCCAGCAGCTTAAGTACGGGAGCGACAGATACGCAGTATTTT. Translating it yields CASSLSTGATDTQYF.

The table lists this clonotype with a few counts. The chain combines TRBV7-9 with TRBJ1-1; D unresolved. This CDR3 comprises 16 residues. V shed 2 bases and J shed 5 bases, with 18 bases lying between them. Germline-derived CDR1 and CDR2 are SEHNR and FQNEAQ (reference sequence). The CDR3 DNA reads TGTGCCAGCAGCTTAAGGTGGGTTGGTACGCGGACTGAAGCTTTCTTT. Translated: CASSLRWVGTRTEAFF.

The chain carries TRBV5-1 and TRBJ2-5, with D perhaps being TRBD1 or TRBD2 (5 bases each). The CDR3 length is 14 residues. Trimming removed 7 bases at V and 2 bases at J, with 15 bases between. Germline CDR1 is SGHRS and CDR2 is YFSETQ. CDR3 loop: CASGLGDSQETQYF. DNA for the CDR3: TGCGCCAGCGGCCTGGGGGATTCTCAAGAGACCCAGTACTTC.

The chain recombines TRBV30 with TRBJ1-5; maybe TRBD1 (5 bases). The V gene's germline CDR1 is GTSNPN and CDR2 SVGIG (reference sequence). Between the trimmed V and J ends, which lost 0 bases and 3 bases, there was a span of 9 bases. This CDR3 region has 14 residues. The DNA of the CDR3 is TGTGCCTGGAGTGTCTCAGGGCACAATCAGCCCCAGCATTTT. Protein product: CAWSVSGHNQPQHF.

The rearrangement links TRBV20-1 to TRBJ2-7, with TRBD2 matching 8 bases. The CDR3 runs 14 residues. Germline V gene data show CDR1 as DFQATT and CDR2 as SNEGSKA (reference sequence). The V segment lost 1 base and the J segment 5 bases; nucleotides outside the gene matches: 7. The CDR3 is CSARGQGLGDEQYF. CDR3 bases: TGCAGTGCTAGAGGTCAGGGACTAGGCGACGAGCAGTACTTC.